Presented here are 28 T cell receptor beta chains from one specimen sequenced in a study of blood T cell repertoires in COVID-19. TCRdb's table, derived via immunoSEQ multiplex PCR, lists solely in-frame clones and lacks some. The sample consists of some 270,000 clones, around 90% of them appearing once. The sequenced sample consisted of PBMCs or T cells enriched from blood (not recorded which). Receptor source: a woman in her thirties or forties who had been exposed to COVID-19.

In its sample, this clone was seen once. Here the CDR3 reads CASSPGLANEQFF. The DNA of the CDR3 is TGTGCCAGCTCACCTGGACTAGCCAATGAGCAGTTCTTC. J is TRBJ2-1 and V is TRBV18; 8 positions match TRBD2. V was pared by 3 bases and J by 6 bases, with 1 base of the junction left unmatched. CDR1 is KGHSH and CDR2 is LQKENI in the germline V gene. The CDR3 extends over 13 amino acids.

Written as DNA, the CDR3 is TGTGCCAGCACCCAAGCCGGTCAGCCCCAGCATTTT. Its protein is CASTQAGQPQHF. This rearrangement joins TRBV12-3 or TRBV12-4 to TRBJ1-5; D is ambiguous. Trimming took 7 bases from V and 6 from J, leaving 10 bases between them. The CDR3 runs to 12 residues.

The J gene is TRBJ1-2, the V gene TRBV4-3; 7 bases match TRBD1. The CDR3 has 15 amino acids. Per the germline V gene, CDR1 is LGHNA and CDR2 is YSLEER. Losses at the gene ends were 3 bases for V and 3 bases for J; bases not matched to a gene: 7. The CDR3 DNA follows: TGCGCCAGCAGCCACTTGACAGGGACAGACTATGGCTACACCTTC. Translated, it gives CASSHLTGTDYGYTF.

V is TRBV9 and J is TRBJ2-1, with 7 positions matching TRBD1. This CDR3 region has 15 residues. Looked up from germline, CDR1 is SGDLS and CDR2 is YYNGEE. V gave up 3 bases and J gave up 4 bases; unmatched junction bases: 7. The DNA of the CDR3 is TGTGCCAGCAGCGCGTACGGGACAGAGTACAATGAGCAGTTCTTC. Its translation: CASSAYGTEYNEQFF.

The genes are TRBV4-2 and TRBJ1-3; D is unresolved. The CDR3 runs 17 residues. CDR1 LGHNA and CDR2 YNFKEQ come from the germline V gene. The V gene lost 0 bases and the J gene lost 1 base, with 13 bases spanning the gap. In DNA, the CDR3 is TGTGCCAGCAGCCAAGATTCCACATCCGCTTCTGGAAACACCATATATTTT. Translating gives CASSQDSTSASGNTIYF.

The chain carries TRBV3-1 (or the pseudogene TRBV3-2) and TRBJ2-7, with 9 bases fitting TRBD1. This CDR3 contains 14 residues. V was pared by 4 bases and J by 6 bases, with 7 bases of the junction left unmatched. CDR1 LGHDT and CDR2 YNNKEL come from the germline V gene (reference sequence). The CDR3 coding sequence is TGTGCCAGCAGCCTGGGACAGGGTGGACTCGAGCAGTACTTC. As protein: CASSLGQGGLEQYF.

For the CDR3, the DNA is TGTGCCAGTAGTACCGCCAGACTAGCGCAAAACAATGAGCAGTTCTTC. It is translated as CASSTARLAQNNEQFF. The chain employs TRBV19 and TRBJ2-1, with 8 bases lining up with TRBD2. The CDR3 totals 16 residues. Germline CDR1 is LNHDA and CDR2 is SQIVND (reference sequence). Unmatched junction bases numbered 10, after V lost 4 bases and J lost 5 bases.

In its sample, this clone was seen a few times. The chain employs TRBV25-1 and TRBJ1-6; no firm D call. Trimming stripped 2 bases from V and 8 bases from J, with 10 bases between. The germline gives CDR1 MGHDK, CDR2 SYGVNS. The CDR3 has 14 amino acids. The CDR3 region is CASSEVLRDSPLHF. The CDR3, as DNA: TGTGCCAGCAGTGAAGTGCTGCGTGATTCACCCCTCCACTTT.

V usage is TRBV7-9 and J usage is TRBJ1-2; D not resolved. Germline V gene data show CDR1 as SEHNR and CDR2 as FQNEAQ (reference sequence). V lost 3 bases and J lost 1, with 6 bases in between. This CDR3 has 13 amino acids. CDR3 protein: CASSFADNYGYTF. The CDR3 DNA reads TGTGCCAGCAGCTTTGCAGATAACTATGGCTACACCTTC.

The chain uses TRBV27 and TRBJ1-2, with a possible D match to TRBD1 (6 bases). Looked up from germline, CDR1 is MNHEY and CDR2 is SMNVEV (reference sequence). CDR3 length: 13 amino acids. V was trimmed by 5 bases and J by 3 bases, leaving 10 bases between them. The CDR3 is CASSPGQYYGYTF. The CDR3 nucleotides read TGTGCCAGCAGTCCCGGACAGTACTATGGCTACACCTTC.

The chain is built from TRBV11-3 and TRBJ1-1, with 11 bases matching TRBD1. The CDR3 contains 13 residues. Germline V gene data show CDR1 as SGHNT and CDR2 as YENEEA. The V gene end was trimmed by 5 bases and the J gene end by 7 bases; junction bases not matched to a gene: 3. This CDR3 reads CASSLGTGGEAFF. The CDR3 region has the DNA TGTGCCAGCAGCCTCGGGACAGGGGGTGAAGCTTTCTTT.

V is TRBV9 and J is TRBJ2-1; 13 nucleotides match TRBD2. CDR3 length: 16 residues. V gave up 4 bases and J gave up 8 bases; unmatched junction bases: 9. Germline V lookup: CDR1 SGDLS, CDR2 YYNGEE. The CDR3 coding sequence is TGTGCCAGCAGCACGAGCGGGACTAGCGGGAACTATGAGCAGTTCTTC. This codes for CASSTSGTSGNYEQFF. Complete variable domain (other parts from reference TRBV9 and TRBJ2-1): DSGVTQTPKHLITATGQRVTLRCSPRSGDLSVYWYQQSLDQGLQFLIQYYNGEERAKGNILERFSAQQFPDLHSELNLSSLELGDSALYFCASSTSGTSGNYEQFFGPGTRLTVL.

In this sample, this clone turned up once. The chain couples TRBV4-3 to TRBJ1-1; D perhaps matches TRBD1 (5 bases). The CDR3 consists of 14 residues. The ends were cut back, 1 base at V and 3 bases at J, with 9 bases in the middle. From germline, CDR1 is LGHNA and CDR2 YSLEER. CDR3 in amino acids: CASSQGPGDTEAFF. DNA of the CDR3: TGCGCCAGCAGCCAAGGACCGGGGGACACTGAAGCTTTCTTT.

The chain uses TRBV5-6 and TRBJ2-1, with D unresolved. The CDR3 has 16 residues. V lost 5 bases and J 0 bases, leaving 15 bases between the germline ends. The germline gives CDR1 SGHDT, CDR2 YYEEEE. The CDR3 reads CASSYLPVLSYNEQFF. The CDR3 bases are TGTGCCAGCAGTTACCTTCCGGTACTCTCCTACAATGAGCAGTTCTTC. The full variable domain, its missing parts supplied by reference TRBV5-6 and TRBJ2-1, is DAGVTQSPTHLIKTRGQQVTLRCSPKSGHDTVSWYQQALGQGPQFIFQYYEEEERQRGNFPDRFSGHQFPNYSSELNVNALLLGDSALYLCASSYLPVLSYNEQFFGPGTRLTVL.

The V call is TRBV9, the J call TRBJ2-1; 13 nucleotides line up with TRBD2. This CDR3 spans 17 amino acids. V lost 0 bases, J lost 4 bases, and 4 bases stayed unmatched. The germline CDR1 and CDR2 sequences are SGDLS and YYNGEE. The CDR3, as DNA: TGTGCCAGCAGCGTAGGGACTAGCGGGAGTATATACAATGAGCAGTTCTTC. Translation gives CASSVGTSGSIYNEQFF.

The chain carries TRBV6-6 and TRBJ1-2; no clear D gene. With 0 bases removed from V and 8 bases from J, the gap between germline ends came to 16 bases. CDR1 is MNHNY and CDR2 is SVGAGI in the germline V gene (reference sequence). The CDR3 totals 15 residues. The CDR3 here is CASSYSWQAPSGYTF. In DNA form, the CDR3 reads TGTGCCAGCAGTTACTCATGGCAGGCTCCGAGCGGCTACACCTTC.

The chain uses TRBV4-2 and TRBJ1-1; 7 bases agree with TRBD1. The germline V gene encodes CDR1 LGHNA and CDR2 YNFKEQ. The V and J ends lost 0 bases and 1 base, in that order; junction bases with no gene match: 5. The CDR3 runs 16 residues. The CDR3 protein is CASSQERTGPNTEAFF. Written as DNA, the CDR3 is TGTGCCAGCAGCCAAGAGCGGACAGGCCCGAACACTGAAGCTTTCTTT.

This clone was seen only once. J is TRBJ2-7 and V is TRBV4-1, with TRBD1 matching over 9 bases. In germline, CDR1 is MGHRA, CDR2 YSYEKL. The CDR3 has 15 amino acids. The J segment lost 4 bases and the V segment lost 4 bases, leaving 8 bases of the junction unmatched. The CDR3: CASSPHTGGEYEQYF. CDR3 bases: TGCGCCAGCAGCCCACATACAGGGGGCGAATACGAGCAGTACTTC.

The chain links TRBV28 to TRBJ2-2; possible D gene TRBD1, 6 bases. The CDR3 extends over 16 amino acids. Trimming took 7 bases from V and 5 from J, leaving 20 bases between them. Germline CDR1 MDHEN, CDR2 SYDVKM. The CDR3 sequence is CASTELIQGRTGELFF. CDR3 in DNA: TGTGCCAGCACCGAACTCATACAGGGCAGAACCGGGGAGCTGTTTTTT.

The V call is TRBV5-6, the J call TRBJ2-5; no firm D call. Germline CDR1 SGHDT, CDR2 YYEEEE. CDR3 size: 14 residues. Deletions cut 0 bases from V and 1 base from J, with 7 bases between. The CDR3 sequence: CASSLARIQETQYF. In DNA form, the CDR3 reads TGTGCCAGCAGCTTGGCGAGGATCCAAGAGACCCAGTACTTC.

The genes are TRBV7-2 and TRBJ2-2; 8 bases line up with TRBD2. Trimming removed 2 bases from V and 7 bases from J; junction bases left unmatched: 9. The CDR3 extends over 16 amino acids. In germline, CDR1 is SGHTA, CDR2 FQGNSA. CDR3 bases: TGTGCCAGCAGCTTAACCGGGACTAGTCATGACGGGGAGCTGTTTTTT. Translated: CASSLTGTSHDGELFF. Using reference TRBV7-2 and TRBJ2-2 for the parts outside the CDR3, the full variable domain is GAGVSQSPSNKVTEKGKDVELRCDPISGHTALYWYRQSLGQGLEFLIYFQGNSAPDKSGLPSDRFSAERTGGSVSTLTIQRTQQEDSAVYLCASSLTGTSHDGELFFGEGSRLTVL.

The V gene is TRBV6-5, the J gene TRBJ2-7; 11 bases align to TRBD1. Germline V lookup: CDR1 MNHEY, CDR2 SVGAGI. The V and J ends lost 6 bases and 7 bases, in that order; junction bases with no gene match: 11. The CDR3 is 15 amino acids. In DNA form, the CDR3 reads TGTGCCAGCAGCGGGTTGGACAGGGGGCCGGGGGAGCAGTACGTC. This codes for CASSGLDRGPGEQYV.

This rearrangement joins TRBV15 to TRBJ2-2, with D possibly being TRBD2 (5 bases). CDR3 size: 14 residues. V gave up 1 base and J gave up 5 bases, with 8 bases separating them. Per the germline V gene, CDR1 is LNHNV and CDR2 is YYDKDF (reference sequence). This chain's CDR3 is CATSRVGGTGELFF. As DNA, the CDR3 is TGTGCCACCAGCAGAGTAGGCGGGACCGGGGAGCTGTTTTTT.

This clone was observed once. This chain connects TRBV6-5 to TRBJ1-2, with TRBD1 identical over 7 bases. CDR1 and CDR2 from the germline V gene are MNHEY and SVGAGI. There are 12 residues in the CDR3. V was pared by 6 bases and J by 7 bases, with 5 bases of the junction left unmatched. DNA for the CDR3: TGTGCCAGCAGGGGACAGCTACTTGGCTACACCTTC. Its protein is CASRGQLLGYTF.

This clone appeared a few times. The V and J genes are TRBV7-2 and TRBJ2-2; 7 bases map to TRBD1. The CDR3 length is 16 residues. Germline V gene sequence: CDR1 SGHTA, CDR2 FQGNSA. Trimming at V came to 3 bases and at J to 3 bases, leaving 7 bases not matched to a gene. The CDR3 DNA is TGTGCCAGCAGCTTGGGGGACAGCTCTTACACCGGGGAGCTGTTTTTT. It specifies CASSLGDSSYTGELFF.

This sequence joins TRBV30 and TRBJ1-1, with TRBD1 matching 8 bases. The CDR3 spans 14 residues. Unmatched junction bases numbered 2, after V lost 0 bases and J lost 2 bases. Germline CDR1 reads GTSNPN; CDR2 reads SVGIG (reference sequence). In nucleotides, the CDR3 is TGTGCCTGGAGTGTTGGACAGGGAAACACTGAAGCTTTCTTT. This translates into CAWSVGQGNTEAFF. Variable domain in full (rest from reference TRBV30 and TRBJ1-1): SQTIHQWPATLVQPVGSPLSLECTVEGTSNPNLYWYRQAAGRGLQLLFYSVGIGQISSEVPQNLSASRPQDRQFILSSKKLLLSDSGFYLCAWSVGQGNTEAFFGQGTRLTVV.

Of note for this clone: Germline is not matched at one junction end, which may reflect a read error. The chain carries TRBV5-1 and TRBJ1-2, with 8 positions matching TRBD1. Germline CDR1 is SGHRS and CDR2 is YFSETQ. CDR3 size: 14 residues. CDR3 in DNA: TGTGCCAGCGGACAGGGCATCACCAACTATGGCTACACCTTC. It codes for CASGQGITNYGYTF.

The gene calls are TRBV18 and TRBJ2-3; 7 nucleotides align to TRBD2. Looked up from germline, CDR1 is KGHSH and CDR2 is LQKENI. CDR3 length: 17 amino acids. Losses at the gene ends were 3 bases for V and 6 bases for J; bases not matched to a gene: 15. CDR3 bases: TGTGCCAGCTCACCGATGGCCCCTAGCGGCTTCTCGGATACGCAGTATTTT. It codes for CASSPMAPSGFSDTQYF.